This T cell receptor beta chain was identified during a study of beta chain features in type 1 diabetes. Study observations and caveats: There was a possibility that cDNA sequencing over-represented cells with high TCR expression.

In regard to this clone: Antigen: not known.

All of the isolated RNA was reverse transcribed, so expressed TCRB transcripts were sequenced. Sequencing was performed with immunoSEQ multiplex PCR; in TCRdb, only in-frame clones are kept and a portion is missing. This sample has more than 150,000 clones, with about 13% found just once. Specimen: central memory CD4+ T cells from blood. The receptor was isolated from a woman between 18 and 29 years old in good health.

CDR3 DNA sequence: TGTGCCTACCGGGCCGGTGGAGGTGGGGAGACCCAGTACTTC. Amino acids: CAYRAGGGGETQYF. The chain employs TRBV5-5 and TRBJ2-5; D may be TRBD2 (5 bases). The CDR3 has 14 amino acids. In germline, CDR1 is SGHKS, CDR2 YYEKEE (reference sequence). The V end was cut by 10 bases, the J end by 5 bases, with 21 bases between.